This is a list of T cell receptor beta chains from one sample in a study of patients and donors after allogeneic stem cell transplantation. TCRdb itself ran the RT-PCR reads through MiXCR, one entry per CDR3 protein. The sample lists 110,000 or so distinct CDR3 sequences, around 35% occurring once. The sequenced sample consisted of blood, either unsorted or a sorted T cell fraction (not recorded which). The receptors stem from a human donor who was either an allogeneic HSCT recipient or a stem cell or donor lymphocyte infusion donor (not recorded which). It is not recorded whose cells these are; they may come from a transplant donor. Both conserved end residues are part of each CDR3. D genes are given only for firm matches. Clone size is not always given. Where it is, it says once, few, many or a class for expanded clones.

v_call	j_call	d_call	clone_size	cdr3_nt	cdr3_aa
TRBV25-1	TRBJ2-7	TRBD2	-	TGTGCCAGCAGTGAATTGGGGAGGGAGCCACAACAGTACTTC	CASSELGREPQQYF
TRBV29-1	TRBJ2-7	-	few	TGCAGCGTTGTAGGGGTGAACGAGCAGTACTTC	CSVVGVNEQYF
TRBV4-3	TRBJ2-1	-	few	TGCGCCAGCAGCCCCGGAGGCGCCGCCTACAATGAGCAGTTCTTC	CASSPGGAAYNEQFF
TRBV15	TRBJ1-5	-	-	TGTGCCACCAGCGCAGGAGGGCAGCCCCAGCATTTT	CATSAGGQPQHF
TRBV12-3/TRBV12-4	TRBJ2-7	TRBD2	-	TGTGCCAGCAGTTTGGGTAGCGGGATTTCTCAGGTGCAGTACTTC	CASSLGSGISQVQYF
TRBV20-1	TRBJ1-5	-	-	TGCAGTGCTAGAGACCCGCTGGGGCAGCCCCAGCATTTT	CSARDPLGQPQHF
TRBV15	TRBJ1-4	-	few	TGTGCCACCAGAAACAGGGAAAAACTGTTTTTT	CATRNREKLFF
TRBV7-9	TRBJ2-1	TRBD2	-	TGTGCCAGCAGCAAGACTAGCGGGAGGGTTGATGAGCAGTTCTTC	CASSKTSGRVDEQFF
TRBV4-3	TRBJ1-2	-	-	TGCGCCAGCAGCCAAGGAGCCCACGACTGGAGATCTAACTATGGCTACACCTTC	CASSQGAHDWRSNYGYTF
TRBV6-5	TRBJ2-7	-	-	TGTGCCAATCACTACCCAACGAGGGGTACGGGCGAGCAGTACTTC	CANHYPTRGTGEQYF
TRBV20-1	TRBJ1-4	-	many	TGCAGTGCTAGCCCAGGGTGGCGTGAAAAACTGTTTTTT	CSASPGWREKLFF
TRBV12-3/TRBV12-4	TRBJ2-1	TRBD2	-	TGTGCCAGCAGTTTGCGAGGAGCGGGAGGAAATGAGCAGTTCTTC	CASSLRGAGGNEQFF
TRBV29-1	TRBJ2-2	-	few	TGCAGCGTTGTGGTACAGGGAGGTGGCACCGGGGAGCTGTTTTTT	CSVVVQGGGTGELFF
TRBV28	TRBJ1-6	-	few	TGTGCCAGCAGGGACACCCATTCACCCCTCCACTTT	CASRDTHSPLHF
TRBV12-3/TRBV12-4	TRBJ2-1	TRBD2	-	TGTGCCAGCACACGACTAGCGCGGTCCAATGAGCAGTTCTTC	CASTRLARSNEQFF
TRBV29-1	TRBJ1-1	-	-	TGCAGCGTCCTAGGTTGGGGCACTGAAGCTTTCTTT	CSVLGWGTEAFF
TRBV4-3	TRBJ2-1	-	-	TGCGCCAGCAGCCAAGATGGCTTTAACGAGCAGTTCTTC	CASSQDGFNEQFF
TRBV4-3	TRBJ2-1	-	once	TGCGCCAGCAGCCGGTTCGGAGAGGGGGATGAGCAGTTCTTC	CASSRFGEGDEQFF
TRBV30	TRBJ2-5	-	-	TGTGCCTGGAGCCTTGCGGCAGGGCAAGAGACCCAGTACTTC	CAWSLAAGQETQYF
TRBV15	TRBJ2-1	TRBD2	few	TGTGCCACCAGCAGCGAGCGGGAACCCTACAATGAGCAGTTCTTC	CATSSEREPYNEQFF
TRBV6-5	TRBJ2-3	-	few	TGTGCCAGCAGGGTCGGTTTTGCAGATACGCAGTATTTT	CASRVGFADTQYF
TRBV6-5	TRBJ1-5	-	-	TGTGCCAGCAGTTGGGGCGGGATTTCGCCCCAGCATTTT	CASSWGGISPQHF
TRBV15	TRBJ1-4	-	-	TGTGCCACCCAATCGACGGGGAATAGGGAAAAACTGTTTTTT	CATQSTGNREKLFF
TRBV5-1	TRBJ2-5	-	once	TGCGCCAGCAGCTTGGTTTCAGGGGTCGATGGGACCCAGTACTTC	CASSLVSGVDGTQYF
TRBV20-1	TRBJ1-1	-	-	TGCAGCTACACCCGGGGGTCATATGAAGCTTTCTTT	CSYTRGSYEAFF
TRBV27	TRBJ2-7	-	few	TGTGCCAGCAGTTTTAGGTTAGGGGACCACGAGCAGTACTTC	CASSFRLGDHEQYF
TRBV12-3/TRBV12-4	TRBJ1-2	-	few	TGTGCCAGCAGTCTGCGCCAATCGGACAGCAGCCCTAACTATGGCTACACCTTC	CASSLRQSDSSPNYGYTF
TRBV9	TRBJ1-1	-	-	TGTGCCAGCAGCGTAGGAGGGGAGAACACTGAAGCTTTCTTT	CASSVGGENTEAFF
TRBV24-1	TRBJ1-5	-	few	TGTGCCACCGGGACGTGGGGGAATCAGCCCCAGCATTTT	CATGTWGNQPQHF
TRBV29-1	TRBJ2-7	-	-	TGCAGCGTTGTTGGCAGGGCCTACGAGCAGTACTTC	CSVVGRAYEQYF
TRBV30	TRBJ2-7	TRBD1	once	TGTGCCTGGAGTCTTACAGGGGGTGGGTCCTACGAGCAGTACTTC	CAWSLTGGGSYEQYF
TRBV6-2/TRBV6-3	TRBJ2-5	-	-	TGTGCCAGCAGTTCGATGCGACTAGACGGGACCCAGTACTTC	CASSSMRLDGTQYF
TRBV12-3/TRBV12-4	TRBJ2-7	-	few	TGTGCCAGCAGTCCTTGGCGGGACGGCGAGCAGTACTTC	CASSPWRDGEQYF
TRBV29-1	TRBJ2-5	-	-	TGCAGCGTTGGGGTAGAGAGGGGGACCCAGTACTTC	CSVGVERGTQYF
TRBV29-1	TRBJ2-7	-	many	TGCAGCGTTGGTGGGCTCAACGAGCAGTACTTC	CSVGGLNEQYF
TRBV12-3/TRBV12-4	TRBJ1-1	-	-	TGTGCCAGCAGTTTACAAAACACGAACACTGAAGCTTTCTTT	CASSLQNTNTEAFF
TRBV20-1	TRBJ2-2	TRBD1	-	TGCAGTGCTCTACAGGGGGGTTACGGGGAGCTGTTTTTT	CSALQGGYGELFF
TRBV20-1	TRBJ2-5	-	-	TGCAGTGCTATCGGAGAGACCCAGTACTTC	CSAIGETQYF
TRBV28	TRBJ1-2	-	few	TGTGCCAGCAGTACGCCGCAGGAATTCTATGGCTACACCTTC	CASSTPQEFYGYTF
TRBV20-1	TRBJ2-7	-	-	TGCAGTGCCCCCTCCCACAGGGACACCTACGAGCAGTACTTC	CSAPSHRDTYEQYF
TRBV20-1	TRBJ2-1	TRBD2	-	TGCAGTGCTAGAGATTACAGCGGGAAGATCGATGAGCAGTTCTTC	CSARDYSGKIDEQFF
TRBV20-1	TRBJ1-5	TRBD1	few	TGCAGTGCTTTAGACAGGGGTTTGTGTCAGCCCCAGCATTTT	CSALDRGLCQPQHF
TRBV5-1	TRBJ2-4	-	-	TGCGCCAGCAGCTTGGGGGCTGTAGCCAAAAACATTCAGTACTTC	CASSLGAVAKNIQYF
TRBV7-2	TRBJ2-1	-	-	TGTGCCAGCAGCTTCAGCTCCTACAATGAGCAGTTCTTC	CASSFSSYNEQFF
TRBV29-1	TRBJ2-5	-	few	TGCAGCGTTGGTTTAGGGTTGGAGACCCAGTACTTC	CSVGLGLETQYF